This is a list of T cell receptor beta chains from one sample in a study of T cells after yellow fever vaccination. TCRdb itself ran the 5' RACE reads through MiXCR, one entry per CDR3 protein. The top ten hold 13% to 15% of the sample, which has 510,000 or so distinct CDR3 sequences, less than 20% seen once. The sample was PBMCs, taken 15 days after the yellow fever booster vaccination. The source of these receptors is a man younger than 40 who received the YFV17D yellow fever vaccine. Both conserved end residues are part of each CDR3. Each record gives: J gene, D gene, V gene, clone size, CDR3 DNA, CDR3 protein. The D gene is left open where the match is weak. Size is stated for part of the rows, as once, few or many counts, or as a class when the clone is expanded.

TRBJ1-1 | - | TRBV6-1 | few | TGTGCCAGCAGTAAGTCAGGGAGCACTGAAGCTTTCTTT | CASSKSGSTEAFF
TRBJ2-3 | TRBD2 | TRBV4-3 | few | TGCGCCAGCAGCCAAGATCTGGCGACTAGCGGGAGGACAAGCACAGATACGCAGTATTTT | CASSQDLATSGRTSTDTQYF
TRBJ2-3 | - | TRBV14 | - | TGTGCCAGCAGTCAACACCCGGCAGGGGCAGATACGCAGTATTTT | CASSQHPAGADTQYF
TRBJ2-3 | - | TRBV21-1 | few | TGTGCCAGCACTTCCCTGATTCTTTGGCAGTATTTT | CASTSLILWQYF
TRBJ2-5 | - | TRBV30 | - | TGTGCCTGGAGTTTAGGGATCCAAGAGACCCAGTACTTC | CAWSLGIQETQYF
TRBJ2-3 | - | TRBV6-2/TRBV6-3 | many | TGTGCCAGCAGTTACTCGGAGCGGGATACGCAGTATTTT | CASSYSERDTQYF
TRBJ2-3 | - | TRBV18 | - | TGTGCCAGCTCACCAGCAAGTAGCGGAGTTGGGGATACGCAGTATTTT | CASSPASSGVGDTQYF
TRBJ1-2 | - | TRBV29-1 | few | TGCAGCGGTTACAGTTCGGTTGTCTATGGCTACACCTTC | CSGYSSVVYGYTF
TRBJ1-2 | TRBD1 | TRBV6-1 | - | TGTGCCAGCACATCGACAGGGGATAACTATGGCTACACCTTC | CASTSTGDNYGYTF
TRBJ2-1 | - | TRBV9 | - | TGTGCCAGCAGCGTAGTCATGGCCGCGTACAATGAGCAGTTCTTC | CASSVVMAAYNEQFF
TRBJ2-6 | TRBD1 | TRBV5-1 | few | TGCGCCAGCAGCATGGACAGGGCTGGGGCCAACGTCCTGACTTTC | CASSMDRAGANVLTF
TRBJ2-5 | TRBD1 | TRBV25-1 | - | TGTGCCAGCAGTGCTCCCGGGACAGCTCAAGAGACCCAGTACTTC | CASSAPGTAQETQYF
TRBJ2-7 | - | TRBV2 | few | TGTGCCAGCAGTGCGGAGGGCTACGAGCAGTACTTC | CASSAEGYEQYF
TRBJ2-3 | - | TRBV20-1 | - | TGCAGTGCTAGAAAGGACACCAGCACAGATACGCAGTATTTT | CSARKDTSTDTQYF
TRBJ1-5 | - | TRBV20-1 | - | TGCAGTGCCCCGAAGGACAGCCTGGGTAGCAATCAGCCCCAGCATTTT | CSAPKDSLGSNQPQHF
TRBJ2-7 | TRBD2 | TRBV5-1 | - | TGCGCCAGCAGCTCCGGGACTAGCGGGACGTCCTACGAGCAGTACTTC | CASSSGTSGTSYEQYF
TRBJ2-7 | TRBD2 | TRBV20-1 | - | TGCAGTGCTAGAGTCGGGGGGAGCGCCCTCTACGAGCAGTACTTC | CSARVGGSALYEQYF
TRBJ2-1 | - | TRBV5-1 | - | TGCGCCAGCAGTTATACAGGGAGCCGTGGAGGTGAGCAGTTCTTC | CASSYTGSRGGEQFF
TRBJ2-1 | - | TRBV7-9 | few | TGTGCCAGCAGGGTCGGAACCTGGAATGAGCAGTTCTTC | CASRVGTWNEQFF
TRBJ2-2 | TRBD2 | TRBV4-3 | few | TGCGCCAGCAGCCAGACAAGCGGGAGGGTAGGGGAGCTGTTTTTT | CASSQTSGRVGELFF
TRBJ2-5 | TRBD2 | TRBV6-1 | - | TGTGCCAGCAGTCGACAAGCGGGAGCGGTGGAGACCCAGTACTTC | CASSRQAGAVETQYF
TRBJ2-2 | TRBD2 | TRBV7-2 | - | TGTGCCAGCAGCTCCCCCGGGCGCGGGAGGACCGGGGAGCTGTTTTTT | CASSSPGRGRTGELFF
TRBJ2-1 | TRBD1 | TRBV29-1 | - | TGCAGCGTGTACAGGGGCCATGAGCAGTTCTTC | CSVYRGHEQFF
TRBJ1-2 | - | TRBV20-1 | - | TGCAGTGTTGAACAGCGGCAATACGCGGGCTACACCTTC | CSVEQRQYAGYTF
TRBJ2-1 | TRBD2 | TRBV9 | few | TGTGCCAGCAGCGTGGCTAGCGGGACATACAATGAGCAGTTCTTC | CASSVASGTYNEQFF
TRBJ2-7 | TRBD2 | TRBV19 | - | TGTGCCAGTAGTCCCCAACTAGCGGGGCTGGGCGAGCAGTACTTC | CASSPQLAGLGEQYF
TRBJ1-4 | TRBD1 | TRBV27 | - | TGTGCCAGCAGTCGCAGACAGGGACTAAATGAAAAACTGTTTTTT | CASSRRQGLNEKLFF
TRBJ2-5 | TRBD1 | TRBV10-3 | - | TGTGCCATCAGTGTTACAGGGGAAGAGACCCAGTACTTC | CAISVTGEETQYF
TRBJ2-2 | TRBD2 | TRBV18 | - | TGTGCCAGCTCACGCTCACTAGCGGAGTTCGGGGAGCTGTTTTTT | CASSRSLAEFGELFF
TRBJ2-7 | - | TRBV12-3/TRBV12-4 | many | TGTGCCAGCAGCCAAGGACGGAACTACGAGCAGTACTTC | CASSQGRNYEQYF
TRBJ2-1 | TRBD2 | TRBV10-3 | - | TGTGCCATCAGAGAGCGGGAGGGCCGCTACAATGAGCAGTTCTTC | CAIREREGRYNEQFF
TRBJ2-6 | - | TRBV29-1 | - | TGCAGCGTTGAAGATCGGTCCGGGGCTTCTGGGGCCAACGTCCTGACTTTC | CSVEDRSGASGANVLTF
TRBJ2-5 | - | TRBV18 | - | TGTGCCAGCTCGCAACAGGTTCAAGAGACCCAGTACTTC | CASSQQVQETQYF
TRBJ2-1 | - | TRBV20-1 | - | TGCAGTGCTAAGAGATCAGGGGATGAGCAGTTCTTC | CSAKRSGDEQFF
TRBJ2-5 | - | TRBV15 | many | TGTGCCACCAGCAGAGATCCTGGGGGTGGGACCCAGTACTTC | CATSRDPGGGTQYF
TRBJ2-2 | TRBD2 | TRBV5-4 | - | TGTGCCAGCAGCCGATCAGCGGGAATGGGCACCGGGGAGCTGTTTTTT | CASSRSAGMGTGELFF
TRBJ2-7 | - | TRBV3-1 | many | TGTGCCAGCGCAAAGGGTATGGGGAGCGGCCACTTCTACGAGCAGTACTTC | CASAKGMGSGHFYEQYF
TRBJ1-2 | - | TRBV12-3/TRBV12-4 | - | TGTGCCAGCAGTTTGGTCCAGGGAAGCTATGGCTACACCTTC | CASSLVQGSYGYTF
TRBJ2-3 | - | TRBV20-1 | - | TGCAGTGCTAGAATGGTGACAGATACGCAGTATTTT | CSARMVTDTQYF
TRBJ2-5 | - | TRBV5-6 | - | TGTGCCAGCAGCCCGGCGGCGAGAGGGGAGACCCAGTACTTC | CASSPAARGETQYF
TRBJ2-5 | - | TRBV24-1 | few | TGTGCCACCAGTGACTCAGCCGCGGAGACCCAGTACTTC | CATSDSAAETQYF
TRBJ2-2 | - | TRBV6-2/TRBV6-3 | few | TGTGCCAGCAGTGACAGCGGGGAGCTGTTTTTT | CASSDSGELFF
TRBJ2-3 | - | TRBV25-1 | - | TGTGCCAGCAGTGAAAGGGTGGGGACGGATACGCAGTATTTT | CASSERVGTDTQYF
TRBJ1-2 | - | TRBV25-1 | few | TGTGCCAGCTACGGGCAGGAGGGCTACACCTTC | CASYGQEGYTF
TRBJ2-7 | TRBD1 | TRBV6-1 | - | TGTGCCAGCAGCCCCAGGACAGGGAGGAGTGAGCAGTACTTC | CASSPRTGRSEQYF
TRBJ2-1 | TRBD2 | TRBV9 | - | TGTGCCAGCAGCGTAGCTTCTACTAGCGGGGTCTCCTACAATGAGCAGTTCTTC | CASSVASTSGVSYNEQFF
TRBJ2-5 | TRBD1 | TRBV10-2 | - | TGCGCCAGCAGACGGACAGGGGAGGCCCAGTACTTC | CASRRTGEAQYF
TRBJ2-2 | - | TRBV5-4 | - | TGTGCCAGCACCCCCAGTCATTCTACCGGGGAGCTGTTTTTT | CASTPSHSTGELFF
TRBJ1-2 | - | TRBV7-6 | - | TGTGCCAGCAGCTTAGGGGGTGAGGGCTACACCTTC | CASSLGGEGYTF
TRBJ2-1 | TRBD2 | TRBV10-3 | few | TGTGCCATCAGTGAGTCAGTGGCTGCGGGAGGAGAGCAGTTCTTC | CAISESVAAGGEQFF
TRBJ2-7 | TRBD2 | TRBV27 | - | TGTGCCAGCGGGCGGGGGGGCACCCTAGGCGAGCAGTACTTC | CASGRGGTLGEQYF
TRBJ1-5 | - | TRBV18 | - | TGTGCCAGCTCACGATACAATCAGCCCCAGCATTTT | CASSRYNQPQHF
TRBJ2-1 | TRBD2 | TRBV5-5 | many | TGTGCCAGCAGCTTGGCGGCGGGCGGGAGTGATAATGAGCAGTTCTTC | CASSLAAGGSDNEQFF
TRBJ2-2 | - | TRBV11-2 | few | TGTGCCAGCATACGTACCGGGGAGCTGTTTTTT | CASIRTGELFF
TRBJ2-1 | - | TRBV5-6 | - | TGTGCCAGCAGAGAGCCCGGGGCTGAGCAGTTCTTC | CASREPGAEQFF
TRBJ1-2 | TRBD1 | TRBV5-1 | - | TGCGCCAGCAGCCCGGACAGGGCCGACTATGGCTACACCTTC | CASSPDRADYGYTF
TRBJ2-2 | - | TRBV12-3/TRBV12-4 | few | TGTGCCAGCACCCGTGGAGCGCCCGGGGAGCTGTTTTTT | CASTRGAPGELFF
TRBJ2-3 | TRBD1 | TRBV20-1 | - | TGCAGTGCTAGATCCTACCGCGGACAGGCATTGGATACGCAGTATTTT | CSARSYRGQALDTQYF
TRBJ1-2 | - | TRBV2 | few | TGTGCCAGCAGTGGAGTTTCTAACTATGGCTACACCTTC | CASSGVSNYGYTF